Listed below are T cell receptor beta chains from one sample, sequenced in a study of cytomegalovirus exposure and HLA in healthy donors. Method: immunoSEQ multiplex PCR; TCRdb's copy keeps in-frame clones and lacks some. Found here are 200,000 to 250,000 clones, roughly 84% of them singletons; the top ten hold roughly 2%. Sequencing was performed on PBMCs. The origin of the receptors is a young woman in good health and CMV-seropositive. Both conserved end residues are part of each CDR3.

CASSPGQGAYEQYF	TRBV18
CATRGRHGGGDTQYF	TRBV19
CASSLSHRRGLLFTNTGELFF	TRBV27
CASSPTPGSYNEQFF	TRBV5-1
CASSPSRDRVWDEKLFF	TRBV28
CASGTGGRGSYNEQFF	TRBV27
CASSLGIGGASQPQHF	TRBV7-6
CATPRYRVMRTQYF	TRBV27
CASSVGVRATDTQYF	TRBV9
CASSQDGQGATTNEKLFF	TRBV4-2
CATSRAGAGNEQFF	TRBV15
CASSQGQAEKLFF	TRBV5-1
CASRRTGGGEQYF	TRBV6-5
CASASVNEQFF	TRBV19
CASSIITSGDYEQYF	TRBV19
CASSEWWTGGGEETQYF	TRBV6-1
CASSGGQGLELFF	TRBV2
CSVVWQSGVSSYEQYF	TRBV29-1
CASVTGVHGYTF	TRBV2
CASSSKPSRGTEAFF	TRBV27
CASTRGNNYEQFF	TRBV4-1
CASGTIDTDTQYF	TRBV28
CASSSPGGTEKLFF	TRBV5-1
CASSLRQGANEKLFF	TRBV11-2
CASRGQGNLGTEAFF	TRBV6-1
CASSLASGSTDTQYF	TRBV7-2
CASSQRGGGLANYGYTF	TRBV7-2
CSVDLGTVNTEAFF	TRBV29-1
CASSLDSDYGYTF	TRBV13
CASSIGDQGNTEAFF	TRBV19
CATWDMEHEQYF	TRBV10-2
CASSDVLDSSGNTIYF	TRBV25-1
CASSERSFYEQYF	TRBV6-1
CASSQLGLTTYEQYF	TRBV4-1
CASSDWIGEANQPQHF	TRBV6-1
CASSNLRESTDTQYF	TRBV18
CASSLGPSDTQYF	TRBV5-4
CASSGRLAVPYEQYF	TRBV5-6
CASSLGGISTDTQYF	TRBV11-3
CASSRNRVENTEAFF	TRBV7-9
CSVTGWGEQFF	TRBV29-1
CASSLDRAPNTEAFF	TRBV5-6
CASSVEVAGGEQFF	TRBV9
CASSGGVYNEQFF	TRBV9
CASSVAGRGSTYEQYF	TRBV9
CASSDTSGTYEQYF	TRBV7-8
CASSRSTWYQETQYF	TRBV27
CASSPRTGKGNEQFF	TRBV18
CAWSGDRGGYGYTF	TRBV30